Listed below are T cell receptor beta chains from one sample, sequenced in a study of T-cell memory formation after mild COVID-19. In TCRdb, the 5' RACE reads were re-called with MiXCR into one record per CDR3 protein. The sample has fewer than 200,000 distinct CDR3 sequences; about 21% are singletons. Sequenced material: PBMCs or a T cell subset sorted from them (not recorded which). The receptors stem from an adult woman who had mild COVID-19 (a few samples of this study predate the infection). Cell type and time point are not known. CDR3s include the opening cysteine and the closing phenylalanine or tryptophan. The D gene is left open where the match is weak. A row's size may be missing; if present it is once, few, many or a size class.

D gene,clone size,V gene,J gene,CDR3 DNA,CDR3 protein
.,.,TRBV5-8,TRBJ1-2,TGTGCCAGCAGCCGAGGGCAGTGGGATGGCTACACCTTC,CASSRGQWDGYTF
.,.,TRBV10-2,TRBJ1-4,TGCGCCAGCACTACGAAGGGGCCCACCCGAGGGGGTAATGAAAAACTGTTTTTT,CASTTKGPTRGGNEKLFF
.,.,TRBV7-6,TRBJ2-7,TGTGCCAGCAGCCCCGAGCAGTACTTC,CASSPEQYF
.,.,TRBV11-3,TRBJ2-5,TGTGCCAGCAGCAAGCCCGGTGCGGAGACCCAGTACTTC,CASSKPGAETQYF
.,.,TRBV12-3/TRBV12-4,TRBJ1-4,TGTGCCAGCAGTTCCAAGACAGCAACTAATGAAAAACTGTTTTTT,CASSSKTATNEKLFF
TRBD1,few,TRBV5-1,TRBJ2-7,TGCGCCAGCAGCTACGGACAGGGCATACGTACCTACGAGCAGTACTTC,CASSYGQGIRTYEQYF
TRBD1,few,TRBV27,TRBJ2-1,TGTGCCAGCAGTCCGGGGACAGGACGCAGACTTGAGCAGTTCTTC,CASSPGTGRRLEQFF
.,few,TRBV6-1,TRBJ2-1,TGTGCCAGCAGTGCCGGGGAGAGGAGTGAGCAGTTCTTC,CASSAGERSEQFF
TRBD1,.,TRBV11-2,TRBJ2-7,TGTGCCAGCACCCTAAGGCAGGGGGCTTACGAGCAGTACTTC,CASTLRQGAYEQYF
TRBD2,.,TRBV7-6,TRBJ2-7,TGTGCCAGCAGCTTAGCCCCGGGGGGACTAGCGGGAGGCGGCTACGAGCAGTACTTC,CASSLAPGGLAGGGYEQYF
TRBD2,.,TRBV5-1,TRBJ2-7,TGCGCCAGCAGCTCATCACTAGCGGGGGGTTCCTACGAGCAGTACTTC,CASSSSLAGGSYEQYF
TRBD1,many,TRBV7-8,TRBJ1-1,TGTGCCAGCAGCTCGGGACAGGGGTACACTGAAGCTTTCTTT,CASSSGQGYTEAFF
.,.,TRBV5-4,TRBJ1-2,TGTGCCAGCAGCTTGACAGGAGACCAATATGGCTACACCTTC,CASSLTGDQYGYTF
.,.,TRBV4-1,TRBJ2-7,TGCGCCAGCAGCCAAGAAGGGGCCACCTACGAGCAGTACTTC,CASSQEGATYEQYF
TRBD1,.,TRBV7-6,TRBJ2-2,TGTGCCAGTACCCTGGGACAGGGGGCTAAAGACGGGGAGCTGTTTTTT,CASTLGQGAKDGELFF